Given below is one T cell receptor (beta chain) in context. This sample is part of a study of CD8 T cells in Susac syndrome. From blood CD8+ and CD4+ T cells, the TCR beta chain was sequenced. Controls comprised healthy donors matched for age and sex. Both CD4+ and CD8+ T cells were negatively isolated, and TEMRA cells underwent FACS enrichment. The RNA input was about 0.5 to 1 ug, and it was reverse transcribed with random hexamers. Amplification of TCR beta CDR3 used immunoSEQ multiplex PCR across 54 Vbeta and 13 Jbeta. Each CDR3 protein is one row after TCRdb ran MiXCR on the immunoSEQ multiplex PCR reads. The repertoire includes 150,000 to 200,000 distinct CDR3 sequences, 93% of them detected once, and around 0.13% sits in the top ten. Sample: CD4+ T cells from PBMCs. The receptor was derived from a human donor in good health.

The CDR3 region is CASSPQGPGNTIYF. The DNA of the CDR3 is TGTGCCAGCAGCCCACAAGGGCCTGGAAACACCATATATTTT. The genes are TRBV5-6 and TRBJ1-3, with no clear D. Germline loops: CDR1 SGHDT, CDR2 YYEEEE. The CDR3 consists of 14 residues. V was trimmed by 4 bases and J by 2 bases, leaving 10 bases between them.